These T cell receptor beta chains were read from a single sample in a study of blood T cell repertoires in COVID-19. Produced via immunoSEQ multiplex PCR; TCRdb's table is partial and in-frame only. The sample holds a few hundred thousand clones; around 89% are singletons and the top ten take less than 3%. Sequencing was done on a sample of PBMCs or T cells enriched from blood (not recorded which). These receptors were obtained from a woman aged 50 to 65 who had recovered from COVID-19. Both conserved end residues are part of each CDR3. D genes are given only for firm matches. The size of a clone is reported for some rows only, either as once, few or many, or as a class for expanded clones.

d_call: NA; v_call: TRBV11-2; clone_size: NA; j_call: TRBJ1-4; cdr3_nt: TGTGCCAGCACCGACCTTAGAGGAAAACTGTTTTTT; cdr3_aa: CASTDLRGKLFF
d_call: NA; v_call: TRBV7-9; clone_size: NA; j_call: TRBJ2-3; cdr3_nt: TGTGCCAGCAGCTTACTGACAACAGATACGCAGTATTTT; cdr3_aa: CASSLLTTDTQYF
d_call: TRBD1; v_call: TRBV29-1; clone_size: few; j_call: TRBJ1-1; cdr3_nt: TGCAGCGCTGGACAGGGACACACTGAAGCTTTCTTT; cdr3_aa: CSAGQGHTEAFF
d_call: TRBD2; v_call: TRBV3-1/TRBV3-2; clone_size: NA; j_call: TRBJ2-3; cdr3_nt: TGTGCCAGCAGCCGAGGACTAGCGGGAGTGGATACGCAGTATTTT; cdr3_aa: CASSRGLAGVDTQYF
d_call: NA; v_call: TRBV28; clone_size: NA; j_call: TRBJ1-5; cdr3_nt: TGTGCCAGCAGTTGGGTCAGGGCTCAGGGAAATCAGCCCCAGCATTTT; cdr3_aa: CASSWVRAQGNQPQHF
d_call: TRBD2; v_call: TRBV3-1/TRBV3-2; clone_size: NA; j_call: TRBJ2-2; cdr3_nt: TGTGCCAGCAGCCAAGCCCGGACTAGCGGGAAGAACACCGGGGAGCTGTTTTTT; cdr3_aa: CASSQARTSGKNTGELFF
d_call: NA; v_call: TRBV18; clone_size: NA; j_call: TRBJ1-5; cdr3_nt: TGTGCCAGCTCACCGGGCCGCAATCAGCCCCAGCATTTT; cdr3_aa: CASSPGRNQPQHF
d_call: NA; v_call: TRBV23-1; clone_size: NA; j_call: TRBJ1-5; cdr3_nt: TGCGCCAGCAGTCAATCGGGGGGGAATCAGCCCCAGCATTTT; cdr3_aa: CASSQSGGNQPQHF
d_call: TRBD2; v_call: TRBV20-1; clone_size: NA; j_call: TRBJ2-1; cdr3_nt: TGCAGTGCTAGTAGCGGGAGCCCCAATGAGCAGTTCTTC; cdr3_aa: CSASSGSPNEQFF
d_call: NA; v_call: TRBV2; clone_size: NA; j_call: TRBJ2-5; cdr3_nt: TGTGCCAGTTCTCGTTCAGCGAACGAAGAGACCCAGTACTTC; cdr3_aa: CASSRSANEETQYF
d_call: TRBD1; v_call: TRBV11-2; clone_size: NA; j_call: TRBJ1-1; cdr3_nt: TGTGCCAGCAGCTCCCGGGACAGGGGGCGGACTGAAGCTTTCTTT; cdr3_aa: CASSSRDRGRTEAFF
d_call: NA; v_call: TRBV7-2; clone_size: once; j_call: TRBJ2-1; cdr3_nt: TGTGCCAGCAGCTCGCAGGGAAATGAGCAGTTCTTC; cdr3_aa: CASSSQGNEQFF
d_call: NA; v_call: TRBV19; clone_size: NA; j_call: TRBJ2-5; cdr3_nt: TGTGCCAGTAGTAAAAGGGCGGGGCCCCAAGAGACCCAGTACTTC; cdr3_aa: CASSKRAGPQETQYF
d_call: TRBD1; v_call: TRBV11-1; clone_size: few; j_call: TRBJ1-1; cdr3_nt: TGTGCCAGCAGCTTAGGGGACAGGTCGGGGAATGAAGCTTTCTTT; cdr3_aa: CASSLGDRSGNEAFF
d_call: NA; v_call: TRBV5-1; clone_size: few; j_call: TRBJ1-5; cdr3_nt: TGCGCCAGCAGCTTGGAGGGGATTAGCAATCAGCCCCAGCATTTT; cdr3_aa: CASSLEGISNQPQHF
d_call: NA; v_call: TRBV5-5; clone_size: NA; j_call: TRBJ1-3; cdr3_nt: TGTGCCAGCAGCTTATCAGGCTCTGGAAACACCATATATTTT; cdr3_aa: CASSLSGSGNTIYF
d_call: TRBD2; v_call: TRBV19; clone_size: NA; j_call: TRBJ2-1; cdr3_nt: TGTGCCAGTCGGTTAGCGGGAGGTTTCAATGAGCAGTTCTTC; cdr3_aa: CASRLAGGFNEQFF
d_call: TRBD2; v_call: TRBV5-4; clone_size: NA; j_call: TRBJ2-3; cdr3_nt: TGTGCCAGCAGCACGAAAGCGGGAGCACCAGATACGCAGTATTTT; cdr3_aa: CASSTKAGAPDTQYF
d_call: TRBD2; v_call: TRBV5-4; clone_size: NA; j_call: TRBJ2-3; cdr3_nt: TGTGCCAGCAGCCCGTCCGGGACTAGCGGGACCAGGACGCAGTATTTT; cdr3_aa: CASSPSGTSGTRTQYF
d_call: TRBD2; v_call: TRBV5-4; clone_size: NA; j_call: TRBJ2-2; cdr3_nt: TGTGCCAGCAGCCCAAGGACTAGCGGGAGGAACACCGGGGAGCTGTTTTTT; cdr3_aa: CASSPRTSGRNTGELFF
d_call: TRBD2; v_call: TRBV9; clone_size: NA; j_call: TRBJ2-7; cdr3_nt: TGTGCCAGCAGCATACAAGCGGGAGTGAGCTCCTACGAGCAGTACTTC; cdr3_aa: CASSIQAGVSSYEQYF
d_call: NA; v_call: TRBV28; clone_size: NA; j_call: TRBJ1-3; cdr3_nt: TGTGCCAGCTCCGTATCTGGAAACACCATATATTTT; cdr3_aa: CASSVSGNTIYF
d_call: NA; v_call: TRBV5-1; clone_size: NA; j_call: TRBJ1-2; cdr3_nt: TGCGCCAGCAGCCCAGAACGAACAGGGTACGGCTACACCTTC; cdr3_aa: CASSPERTGYGYTF
d_call: TRBD1; v_call: TRBV28; clone_size: NA; j_call: TRBJ1-4; cdr3_nt: TGTGCCAGCAGTTCGACGGACAGGGCCGGGGAAAAACTGTTTTTT; cdr3_aa: CASSSTDRAGEKLFF
d_call: TRBD2; v_call: TRBV9; clone_size: NA; j_call: TRBJ2-1; cdr3_nt: TGTGCCAGCAGCCCCGGGACTAGCGGGGCTTACAATGAGCAGTTCTTC; cdr3_aa: CASSPGTSGAYNEQFF
d_call: NA; v_call: TRBV15; clone_size: NA; j_call: TRBJ2-7; cdr3_nt: TGTGCCACCAGCAGACGGACAGACTACGAGCAGTACTTC; cdr3_aa: CATSRRTDYEQYF
d_call: NA; v_call: TRBV7-9; clone_size: few; j_call: TRBJ2-2; cdr3_nt: TGTGCCAGCAGCTTAGTGGTAGCGGCCGCGAACACCGGGGAGCTGTTTTTT; cdr3_aa: CASSLVVAAANTGELFF
d_call: NA; v_call: TRBV7-9; clone_size: few; j_call: TRBJ2-3; cdr3_nt: TGTGCCAGCAGCTTCTCTCTGTCAGATACGCAGTATTTT; cdr3_aa: CASSFSLSDTQYF
d_call: NA; v_call: TRBV30; clone_size: NA; j_call: TRBJ2-5; cdr3_nt: TGTGCCTGGAGTAGTCTAGTCGAGGAGACCCAGTACTTC; cdr3_aa: CAWSSLVEETQYF
d_call: TRBD1; v_call: TRBV4-3; clone_size: NA; j_call: TRBJ1-5; cdr3_nt: TGCGCCAGCAGCCAAGGTACAGGGGGCGGAGGCCAGCCCCAGCATTTT; cdr3_aa: CASSQGTGGGGQPQHF
d_call: NA; v_call: TRBV30; clone_size: NA; j_call: TRBJ1-1; cdr3_nt: TGTGCCTGGAGGGAACAGGCGAACACTGAAGCTTTCTTT; cdr3_aa: CAWREQANTEAFF
d_call: TRBD1; v_call: TRBV12-3/TRBV12-4; clone_size: once; j_call: TRBJ1-1; cdr3_nt: TGTGCCAGCATTCAGGGGGCGAGGGCTGAAGCTTTCTTT; cdr3_aa: CASIQGARAEAFF
d_call: NA; v_call: TRBV15; clone_size: NA; j_call: TRBJ1-4; cdr3_nt: TGTGCCACCAGCAGAGATGTCAGGGGTGAAAAACTGTTTTTT; cdr3_aa: CATSRDVRGEKLFF
d_call: TRBD2; v_call: TRBV20-1; clone_size: once; j_call: TRBJ2-1; cdr3_nt: TGCAGTGCTAGTCGGGGGGATCGGAATGAGCAGTTCTTC; cdr3_aa: CSASRGDRNEQFF
d_call: NA; v_call: TRBV30; clone_size: NA; j_call: TRBJ1-4; cdr3_nt: TGTGCCTGGGGCCCTCGAGGGCAGGCTAATGAAAAACTGTTTTTT; cdr3_aa: CAWGPRGQANEKLFF
d_call: NA; v_call: TRBV3-1/TRBV3-2; clone_size: NA; j_call: TRBJ1-1; cdr3_nt: TGTGCCAGCAGCCGGGGACAACTGAACACTGAAGCTTTCTTT; cdr3_aa: CASSRGQLNTEAFF
d_call: TRBD1; v_call: TRBV7-2; clone_size: NA; j_call: TRBJ2-3; cdr3_nt: TGTGCCAGCAGCTCCGGGACAGGAGGCGATACGCAGTATTTT; cdr3_aa: CASSSGTGGDTQYF
d_call: NA; v_call: TRBV15; clone_size: NA; j_call: TRBJ2-2; cdr3_nt: TGTGCCACCAGCAGAGATCGTACCGGGGAGCTGTTTTTT; cdr3_aa: CATSRDRTGELFF
d_call: TRBD2; v_call: TRBV7-2; clone_size: NA; j_call: TRBJ2-1; cdr3_nt: TGTGCCAGCAGCCCGGTGGATAGCGGGATCAATGAGCAGTTCTTC; cdr3_aa: CASSPVDSGINEQFF
d_call: NA; v_call: TRBV1; clone_size: NA; j_call: TRBJ2-7; cdr3_nt: TGCACCAGCAGCCGTGTATGCCAGACTAGCGGGAGTCTAGGAGAGCAGTACTTC; cdr3_aa: CTSSRVCQTSGSLGEQYF
d_call: TRBD1; v_call: TRBV2; clone_size: NA; j_call: TRBJ1-1; cdr3_nt: TGTGCCAGCAGACGGGACAGGGAGGCAGCTTTCTTT; cdr3_aa: CASRRDREAAFF
d_call: TRBD1; v_call: TRBV6-1; clone_size: NA; j_call: TRBJ1-2; cdr3_nt: TGTGCCAGCAGTGACAGGGGGGACTATGGCTACACCTTC; cdr3_aa: CASSDRGDYGYTF
d_call: NA; v_call: TRBV2; clone_size: once; j_call: TRBJ2-7; cdr3_nt: TGTGCCAGCAGTTACCCGACACACAGCTCCTACGAGCAGTACTTC; cdr3_aa: CASSYPTHSSYEQYF